The T cell receptor (beta chain) under discussion was sequenced for a study of control samples from healthy donors and cancer patients. The V gene end was trimmed by 6 bases and the J gene end by 4 bases; junction bases not matched to a gene: 8. The CDR3 consists of 14 residues. From germline, CDR1 is SGHDT and CDR2 YYEEEE. Repertoires were generated with immunoSEQ multiplex PCR, while TCRdb's copy carries only in-frame clones and drops some. The sample lists 120,000 or so clones; 92% were seen once. Sequenced: PBMCs. The sequence came from a man older than 75 with head and neck cancer. This chain links TRBV5-6 with TRBJ1-2; 8 bases are a match to TRBD1. The CDR3 sequence is CASIMGQVGYGYTF. The CDR3, as DNA: TGTGCCAGCATCATGGGACAGGTGGGCTATGGCTACACCTTC.